The 25 T cell receptor beta chains given below trace back to one sample, sequenced in a study of technical replicates of blood from several donors. Generated by immunoSEQ multiplex PCR, the TCRdb table keeps only in-frame clones and is missing some. The top ten clones hold 4.8% of a sample with 55,000 to 80,000 clones, roughly nine tenths of them seen once. The sample taken for sequencing was PBMCs. Receptors originate from a human donor in good health. Some clones in this sample may be carry-over from other donors' samples.

This chain uses TRBV7-2 with TRBJ1-1, with TRBD1 as a possible D gene (5 bases). Looked up from germline, CDR1 is SGHTA and CDR2 is FQGNSA. V lost 2 bases to trimming and J lost 2 bases, with 9 bases between them. The CDR3 runs 14 residues. CDR3 bases: TGTGCCAGCAGCTTACAGGGTACCAACACTGAAGCTTTCTTT. Amino acid sequence: CASSLQGTNTEAFF.

The chain carries TRBV25-1 and TRBJ1-4, with a weak D call TRBD1 (5 bases). The CDR3 runs to 14 residues. V lost 4 bases and J 5 bases, leaving 11 bases between the germline ends. In germline, CDR1 is MGHDK, CDR2 SYGVNS. The CDR3 DNA reads as TGTGCCAGCAGTGGACAGAAGCCCAATGAAAAACTGTTTTTT. Amino acid sequence: CASSGQKPNEKLFF.

The chain couples TRBV11-1 to TRBJ2-7; TRBD2 aligns across 7 bases. V was clipped by 5 bases and J by 6 bases; unmatched bases: 7. Germline V lookup: CDR1 SGHAT, CDR2 FQDESV (reference sequence). This CDR3 has 13 amino acids. In DNA form, the CDR3 reads TGTGCCAGCAGCCCCACTAGCGCCGGCGAGCAGTACTTC. Translation gives CASSPTSAGEQYF.

The V gene is TRBV5-1, the J gene TRBJ1-2; 9 nucleotides line up with TRBD1. The length of the CDR3 is 13 residues. Germline V gene sequence: CDR1 SGHRS, CDR2 YFSETQ. V was clipped by 4 bases and J by 7 bases; unmatched bases: 5. The CDR3 coding sequence is TGCGCCAGCAGCCGGGACAGGGTTTCTGGCTACACCTTC. As protein: CASSRDRVSGYTF.

V gene TRBV11-2 combines with J gene TRBJ2-1; 11 nucleotides line up with TRBD2. Germline V gene lookup returns CDR1 SGHAT and CDR2 FQNNGV. Germline trimming cut 5 bases from V and 1 base from J; bases unmatched to any gene: 10. The CDR3 is made up of 18 amino acids. As DNA, the CDR3 is TGTGCCAGCAGCCTAGGGACTAGCGGAATAAAATCCTACAATGAGCAGTTCTTC. It specifies CASSLGTSGIKSYNEQFF.

The chain combines TRBV4-1 with TRBJ1-1; the D gene is possibly TRBD1 (6 bases). CDR3 length: 14 residues. V lost 0 bases, J lost 6 bases, and 11 bases lay in between. Germline V gene sequence: CDR1 MGHRA, CDR2 YSYEKL. CDR3 nucleotide sequence: TGCGCCAGCAGCCAAGATCGGGGGGGGCCTGAAGCTTTCTTT. It yields the protein CASSQDRGGPEAFF.

This sequence joins TRBV5-4 and TRBJ2-7; 8 bases fit TRBD2. Germline lookup yields CDR1 SGHNT and CDR2 YYREEE (reference sequence). Trimming cost V 7 bases and J 7 bases; bases outside gene matches: 13. The CDR3 covers 14 residues. CDR3 residues: CASAGGGPVREQYF. The CDR3 region has the DNA TGTGCCAGCGCGGGCGGGGGGCCGGTCAGGGAGCAGTACTTC.

The V call is TRBV27, the J call TRBJ2-3; a possible D gene is TRBD2 (7 bases). CDR1 is MNHEY, CDR2 SMNVEV, per germline (reference sequence). Trimming removed 6 bases from V and 4 bases from J, with 17 bases in between. The CDR3 covers 15 residues. CDR3 sequence: CASSSRGARADTQYF. In nucleotides, the CDR3 is TGTGCCAGCAGCAGTCGGGGGGCAAGGGCAGATACGCAGTATTTT.

This clone was found once. The V gene is TRBV7-8, the J gene TRBJ1-5, with a tentative D call TRBD1 (6 bases). The CDR3 consists of 14 residues. Per the germline V gene, CDR1 is SGHVS and CDR2 is FQNEAQ. The germline V and J ends were trimmed by 6 bases and 0 bases, with 9 bases remaining between them. The CDR3 spells CASSWTDSNQPQHF. CDR3 nucleotides: TGTGCCAGCAGTTGGACAGATAGCAATCAGCCCCAGCATTTT. The full variable domain, its missing parts supplied by reference TRBV7-8 and TRBJ1-5, is GAGVSQSPRYKVAKRGQDVALRCDPISGHVSLFWYQQALGQGPEFLTYFQNEAQLDKSGLPSDRFFAERPEGSVSTLKIQRTQQEDSAVYLCASSWTDSNQPQHFGDGTRLSIL.

The chain has TRBV5-1 and TRBJ2-3; 11 bases align to TRBD1. This CDR3 region has 16 residues. From germline, CDR1 is SGHRS and CDR2 YFSETQ. V shed 4 bases and J 3 bases; nucleotides not matched to a gene: 7. The CDR3 coding sequence is TGCGCCAGCAGCCCGGACAGGGGGCTTGTGACAGATACGCAGTATTTT. Protein product: CASSPDRGLVTDTQYF.

This chain connects TRBV9 to TRBJ2-7; TRBD2 matches at 7 bases. CDR3 size: 17 residues. Per the germline V gene, CDR1 is SGDLS and CDR2 is YYNGEE. J was trimmed by 5 bases and V by 0 bases; bases with no gene match: 14. The CDR3 DNA follows: TGTGCCAGCAGCGTAGGCATGGTGGCGGGAGCAAGACACGAGCAGTACTTC. Its protein is CASSVGMVAGARHEQYF.

This chain joins TRBV5-1 and TRBJ1-6; a weak D match, TRBD1 (5 bases). CDR3 length equals 14 residues. V dropped 0 bases and J dropped 10 bases, with 11 bases sitting between them. Germline V gives CDR1 SGHRS, CDR2 YFSETQ. The CDR3 reads CASSLGGKGSPLHF. The DNA of the CDR3 is TGCGCCAGCAGCTTGGGAGGAAAGGGGTCACCCCTCCACTTT. Combining the CDR3 with reference TRBV5-1 and TRBJ1-6 gives the whole variable domain KAGVTQTPRYLIKTRGQQVTLSCSPISGHRSVSWYQQTPGQGLQFLFEYFSETQRNKGNFPGRFSGRQFSNSRSEMNVSTLELGDSALYLCASSLGGKGSPLHFGNGTRLTVT.

Written as DNA, the CDR3 is TGTGCCAGCAGCTTACGAGACAGCCCCTTGGAGCAGTACTTC. Its translation: CASSLRDSPLEQYF. The chain joins TRBV7-8 to TRBJ2-7; a possible D gene is TRBD1 (5 bases). The CDR3 has 14 amino acids. Trimming removed 2 bases from V and 7 bases from J, with 15 bases in between. CDR1 is SGHVS and CDR2 is FQNEAQ in the germline V gene. The complete variable domain, with remaining parts taken from reference TRBV7-8 and TRBJ2-7, reads GAGVSQSPRYKVAKRGQDVALRCDPISGHVSLFWYQQALGQGPEFLTYFQNEAQLDKSGLPSDRFFAERPEGSVSTLKIQRTQQEDSAVYLCASSLRDSPLEQYFGPGTRLTVT.

The chain combines TRBV10-3 with TRBJ2-5; TRBD1 might be the D (6 bases). This CDR3 spans 13 amino acids. With 7 bases removed from V and 5 bases from J, the gap between germline ends came to 14 bases. Germline V gene lookup returns CDR1 ENHRY and CDR2 SYGVKD. The CDR3 region is CAINKGVKETQYF. The CDR3 DNA reads as TGTGCCATCAATAAGGGGGTAAAGGAGACCCAGTACTTC.

J is TRBJ2-5 and V is TRBV11-3; TRBD2 agrees at 10 bases. Losses at the gene ends were 5 bases for V and 5 bases for J; bases not matched to a gene: 8. The CDR3 extends over 15 amino acids. Germline values: CDR1 SGHNT, CDR2 YENEEA. The CDR3 region is CASSPSGGAWETQYF. CDR3 nucleotides: TGTGCCAGCAGCCCCAGCGGGGGGGCCTGGGAGACCCAGTACTTC.

The chain combines TRBV9 with TRBJ2-1, with 8 bases that match TRBD1. Germline CDR1 and CDR2: SGDLS and YYNGEE. Trimming took 3 bases from V and 1 from J; bases not matched to a gene: 3. The CDR3 loop spans 15 amino acids. CDR3 bases: TGTGCCAGCAGCGCAGGGGGCAGGTCCTACAATGAGCAGTTCTTC. This encodes CASSAGGRSYNEQFF.

This sequence joins TRBV29-1 and TRBJ2-7; 7 bases fit TRBD1. Germline trimming cut 4 bases from V and 7 bases from J; bases unmatched to any gene: 10. The CDR3 sequence is 13 residues long. From germline, CDR1 is SQVTM and CDR2 ANQGSEA. The CDR3 sequence is CSVVPPTGREQYF. The CDR3 coding sequence is TGCAGCGTTGTCCCTCCGACAGGGCGGGAGCAGTACTTC.

The rearrangement links TRBV4-3 to TRBJ2-3, with 7 bases matching TRBD2. Trimming cost V 2 bases and J 4 bases; bases outside gene matches: 3. The CDR3 totals 14 residues. CDR1 is LGHNA, CDR2 YSLEER, per germline. CDR3: CASSQRGSSDTQYF. DNA for the CDR3: TGCGCCAGCAGCCAACGCGGGAGCTCAGATACGCAGTATTTT.

The rearrangement links TRBV4-3 to TRBJ1-4; D may be TRBD1 (6 bases). The CDR3 spans 15 residues. Trimming removed 0 bases at V and 8 bases at J, with 13 bases between. Germline assignment: CDR1 LGHNA and CDR2 YSLEER. The CDR3 nucleotides read TGCGCCAGCAGCCAAGATTTGGGGGCTCCCGAAAAACTGTTTTTT. The encoded protein is CASSQDLGAPEKLFF.

This chain links TRBV4-1 with TRBJ1-2, with TRBD1 as a possible D gene (6 bases). The CDR3 contains 15 residues. The germline gives CDR1 MGHRA, CDR2 YSYEKL. V was clipped by 4 bases and J by 6 bases, with 18 bases between them. CDR3 protein: CASSRIPGRGDGYTF. The CDR3 DNA sequence: TGCGCCAGCAGCCGCATCCCGGGCAGGGGCGATGGCTACACCTTC.

This clone came up a few times. The chain combines TRBV11-2 with TRBJ1-1; D remains unclear. V lost 3 bases to trimming and J lost 1 base, with 6 bases between them. The CDR3 loop spans 13 amino acids. Looked up from germline, CDR1 is SGHAT and CDR2 is FQNNGV. Written as DNA, the CDR3 is TGTGCCAGCAGCTTCGCAGAGAACACTGAAGCTTTCTTT. Its protein is CASSFAENTEAFF.

The chain joins TRBV4-3 to TRBJ2-7; TRBD2 matches 10 bases. V shed 0 bases, J shed 3 bases, and the junction held 5 bases outside the gene matches. This CDR3 is built from 16 residues. CDR1 and CDR2 from the germline V gene are LGHNA and YSLEER. The CDR3 sequence is CASSQDRSSGGYEQYF. Written as DNA, the CDR3 is TGCGCCAGCAGCCAAGATAGATCTAGCGGGGGCTACGAGCAGTACTTC.

This clone was counted once. V usage is TRBV7-3 and J usage is TRBJ2-2, with 9 nucleotides matching TRBD1. Trimming took 5 bases from V and 4 from J; bases not matched to a gene: 8. The CDR3 is made up of 16 amino acids. Germline values: CDR1 SGHTA, CDR2 FQGTGA. Written as DNA, the CDR3 is TGTGCCAGCAGCCTCCGGACAGGGGCTAGCACCGGGGAGCTGTTTTTT. The encoded protein is CASSLRTGASTGELFF.

Within the sample, this clone is medium-sized (0.01 to 0.1%). The chain links TRBV6-4 to TRBJ2-1; TRBD1 matches at 8 bases. Germline V gene data show CDR1 as MRHNA and CDR2 as SNTAGT. V dropped 5 bases and J dropped 0; count of bases not matched to a gene: 3. The CDR3 totals 15 residues. The CDR3 DNA follows: TGTGCCAGCAGTTTACAGGGGGACTCCTACAATGAGCAGTTCTTC. It translates to CASSLQGDSYNEQFF.

The chain is built from TRBV7-9 and TRBJ1-1; TRBD1 matches at 8 bases. With 5 bases clipped from V and 10 bases from J, the junction kept 9 bases outside the gene matches. CDR1 and CDR2 (germline): SEHNR, FQNEAQ (reference sequence). CDR3 length: 13 amino acids. CDR3 DNA sequence: TGTGCCAGCAGCCCGAGTCAGGGGGCGAGAGCTTTCTTT. Amino acids: CASSPSQGARAFF.